This T cell receptor beta chain stems from a study of shared clonotypes between healthy human individuals. About the study: Donors had three CD4 naive, three CD4 memory, two CD8 naive and one CD8 memory plate apiece.

V was pared by 5 bases and J by 0 bases, with 9 bases of the junction left unmatched. The CDR3 spans 17 residues. CDR1 is SGHVS and CDR2 is FQNEAQ in the germline V gene. Each cell subset's genomic DNA was divided evenly among several immunoSEQ plates. Data came from immunoSEQ multiplex PCR; TCRdb stores just in-frame clones and leaves some out. Here the sample spans approximately 2,000,000 clones, 85% to 95% being singletons. On this clone: As yet, its antigen is unknown.

The donors, healthy adults who were HIV-negative, had experienced no recent acute infections or vaccinations. Overall study results and limits: Among a handful of donors, roughly 5% of naive CD4 clonotypes were found in common.

V is TRBV7-8 and J is TRBJ1-3, with TRBD1 matching 8 bases. The origin of this receptor is a man between 18 and 35 years old in good health. Some clones in this sample may be carry-over from other donors' samples. Sequenced material: naive CD4+ T cells from PBMCs. The subset was: CD45RA+ positively selected. CDR3 protein: CASSPYRGSPSGNTIYF. DNA for the CDR3: TGTGCCAGCAGCCCCTACAGGGGGTCCCCCTCTGGAAACACCATATATTTT.